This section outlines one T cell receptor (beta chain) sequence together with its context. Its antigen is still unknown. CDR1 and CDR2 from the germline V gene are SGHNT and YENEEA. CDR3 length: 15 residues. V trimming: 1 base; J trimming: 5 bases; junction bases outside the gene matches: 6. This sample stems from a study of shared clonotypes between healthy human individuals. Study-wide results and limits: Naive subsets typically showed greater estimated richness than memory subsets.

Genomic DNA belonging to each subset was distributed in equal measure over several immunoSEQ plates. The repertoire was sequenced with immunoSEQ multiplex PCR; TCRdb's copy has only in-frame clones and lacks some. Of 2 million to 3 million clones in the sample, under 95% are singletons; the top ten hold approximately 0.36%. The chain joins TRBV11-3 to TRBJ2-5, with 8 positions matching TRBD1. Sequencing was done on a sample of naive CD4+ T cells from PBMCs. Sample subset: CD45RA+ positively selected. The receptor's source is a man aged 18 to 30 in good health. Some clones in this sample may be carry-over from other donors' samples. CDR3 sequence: CASSLGQGAWETQYF. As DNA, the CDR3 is TGTGCCAGCAGCTTAGGCCAGGGGGCATGGGAGACCCAGTACTTC.